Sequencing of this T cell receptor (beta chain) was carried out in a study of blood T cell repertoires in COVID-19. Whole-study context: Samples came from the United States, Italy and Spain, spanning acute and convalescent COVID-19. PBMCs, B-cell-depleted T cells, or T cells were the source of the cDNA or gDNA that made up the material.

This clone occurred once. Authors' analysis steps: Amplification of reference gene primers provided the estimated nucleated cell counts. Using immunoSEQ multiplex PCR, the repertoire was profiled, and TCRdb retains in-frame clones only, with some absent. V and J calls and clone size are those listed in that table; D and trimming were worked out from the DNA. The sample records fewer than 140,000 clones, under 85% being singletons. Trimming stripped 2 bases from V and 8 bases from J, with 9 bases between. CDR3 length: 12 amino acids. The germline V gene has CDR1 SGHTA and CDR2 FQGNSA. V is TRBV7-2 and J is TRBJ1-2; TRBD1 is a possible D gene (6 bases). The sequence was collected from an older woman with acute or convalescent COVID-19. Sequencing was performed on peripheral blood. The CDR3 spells CASSLKGGGYTF. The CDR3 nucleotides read TGTGCCAGCAGCTTAAAAGGGGGAGGCTACACCTTC. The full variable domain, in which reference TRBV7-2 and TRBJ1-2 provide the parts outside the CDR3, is GAGVSQSPSNKVTEKGKDVELRCDPISGHTALYWYRQSLGQGLEFLIYFQGNSAPDKSGLPSDRFSAERTGGSVSTLTIQRTQQEDSAVYLCASSLKGGGYTFGSGTRLTVV.